These 15 T cell receptor beta chains were sequenced from one sample in a study of cytomegalovirus exposure and HLA in healthy donors. PCR used 60 Vbeta primers and 13 Jbeta primers. Measured with immunoSEQ multiplex PCR; TCRdb has only the in-frame clones, and not every one. The data hold 90,000 to 100,000 clones, with roughly three quarters observed a single time. Sequences were obtained from PBMCs. The source is a female donor in good health and CMV-seronegative.

The rearrangement joins TRBV13 to TRBJ2-7; no clear D gene. Trimming took 5 bases from V and 0 from J, leaving 8 bases between them. The CDR3 contains 13 residues. CDR1 PRHDT and CDR2 FYEKMQ come from the germline V gene (reference sequence). CDR3 nucleotide sequence: TGTGCCAGCAGCCAAAGGAGCTCCTACGAGCAGTACTTC. Translated, it gives CASSQRSSYEQYF.

This clone was observed a handful of times. The chain is built from TRBV28 and TRBJ2-3, with 11 bases aligning to TRBD2. Losses at the gene ends were 4 bases for V and 2 bases for J; bases not matched to a gene: 11. Germline CDR1 reads MDHEN; CDR2 reads SYDVKM. CDR3 length: 18 amino acids. The CDR3 coding sequence is TGTGCCAGCAGTTCTCTAGCGGGAGGCCAGGGGTACACAGATACGCAGTATTTT. It codes for CASSSLAGGQGYTDTQYF.

The chain uses TRBV14 and TRBJ2-7, with D perhaps TRBD2 (7 bases). Germline CDR1 reads SGHDN; CDR2 reads FVKESK. This CDR3 is built from 16 residues. V lost 5 bases to trimming and J lost 4 bases, with 21 bases between them. Here the CDR3 DNA reads TGTGCCAGCAGCTACTTAGGGGGAGGGCCTTGGTACGAGCAGTACTTC. The encoded protein is CASSYLGGGPWYEQYF.

In this sample, this clone turned up a few times. The chain uses TRBV7-8 and TRBJ1-3, with a weak D call TRBD1 (6 bases). V was pared by 5 bases and J by 0 bases, with 8 bases between. Germline CDR1 and CDR2: SGHVS and FQNEAQ. CDR3 length: 14 residues. CDR3 region: CASSRTASGNTIYF. The CDR3 DNA follows: TGTGCCAGCAGCCGGACAGCCTCTGGAAACACCATATATTTT.

The rearrangement uses TRBV6-6 and TRBJ2-3; D may be TRBD2 (6 bases). The CDR3 is 15 residues long. V dropped 5 bases and J dropped 2 bases, with 14 bases sitting between them. Germline lookup yields CDR1 MNHNY and CDR2 SVGAGI (reference sequence). CDR3 protein: CASSRDGGTTDTQYF. The CDR3 region has the DNA TGTGCCAGCAGTAGAGACGGGGGTACCACAGATACGCAGTATTTT.

The rearrangement joins TRBV28 to TRBJ1-1, with 9 bases identical to TRBD1. With 6 bases clipped from V and 1 base from J, the junction kept 0 bases outside the gene matches. CDR3 length: 13 amino acids. CDR1 is MDHEN, CDR2 SYDVKM, per germline. The CDR3 loop reads CASRGQGNTEAFF. The CDR3 nucleotides read TGTGCCAGCAGGGGACAGGGGAACACTGAAGCTTTCTTT.

About this clone itself: At one of its ends the junction is not consistent with the germline gene, which may arise from a read error. The V and J genes are TRBV7-9 and TRBJ2-7, with 12 bases lining up with TRBD1. Germline CDR1 is SEHNR and CDR2 is FQNEAQ (reference sequence). The CDR3 loop spans 15 amino acids. CDR3 bases: TGTTCCAGCAGCTTCGGGACAGGGGGCCTCCACGAGCAGTACTTC. Protein: CSSSFGTGGLHEQYF.

The chain uses TRBV9 and TRBJ2-1, with D hard to call. Germline CDR1 is SGDLS and CDR2 is YYNGEE. V was clipped by 4 bases and J by 0 bases, with 17 bases between them. This CDR3 comprises 17 residues. CDR3 amino acids: CASSPLISTRSYNEQFF. The CDR3 DNA is TGTGCCAGCAGCCCCCTGATAAGCACCCGCTCCTACAATGAGCAGTTCTTC.

The V gene is TRBV7-3, the J gene TRBJ2-3; 11 bases align to TRBD2. In germline, CDR1 is SGHTA, CDR2 FQGTGA. Germline trimming cut 5 bases from V and 2 bases from J; bases unmatched to any gene: 12. CDR3 length: 18 amino acids. The CDR3 reads CASSARTLAGGNTDTQYF. The CDR3 DNA reads as TGTGCCAGCAGCGCCCGAACGCTAGCGGGGGGCAACACAGATACGCAGTATTTT.

The chain couples TRBV19 to TRBJ1-2, with unresolved D. Trimming left V 2 bases short and J 5 bases short, with 9 bases between. Germline V gene lookup returns CDR1 LNHDA and CDR2 SQIVND (reference sequence). The CDR3 length is 13 residues. The CDR3 is CASSIQKNYGYTF. CDR3 sequence (DNA): TGTGCCAGTAGTATACAGAAGAATTATGGCTACACCTTC. Full variable domain (remainder filled in from reference TRBV19 and TRBJ1-2): DGGITQSPKYLFRKEGQNVTLSCEQNLNHDAMYWYRQDPGQGLRLIYYSQIVNDFQKGDIAEGYSVSREKKESFPLTVTSAQKNPTAFYLCASSIQKNYGYTFGSGTRLTVV.

The gene calls are TRBV6-1 and TRBJ2-3; D is possibly TRBD2 (6 bases). This CDR3 contains 14 residues. The germline V gene has CDR1 MNHNS and CDR2 SASEGT. V was clipped by 4 bases and J by 6 bases, with 14 bases between them. CDR3 sequence (DNA): TGTGCCAGCAGTGGACAAACAGGAGGGGATACGCAGTATTTT. This translates into CASSGQTGGDTQYF.

This clone occurred once. This sequence joins TRBV14 and TRBJ1-2; possible D gene TRBD1, 5 bases. Germline CDR1 reads SGHDN; CDR2 reads FVKESK. The CDR3 contains 11 residues. V shed 3 bases and J shed 6 bases, with 5 bases lying between them. The CDR3 nucleotides are TGTGCCAGCAGCCACAGGGATGGCTACACCTTC. Amino acid sequence: CASSHRDGYTF.

The V and J genes are TRBV5-6 and TRBJ2-5; 12 positions match TRBD2. Germline V gene sequence: CDR1 SGHDT, CDR2 YYEEEE. The CDR3 has 15 amino acids. With V trimmed by 0 bases and J by 5 bases, 2 bases remained unmatched. The CDR3 bases are TGTGCCAGCAGCTTGGGACTAGCGGGAGAGGAGACCCAGTACTTC. Encoded protein: CASSLGLAGEETQYF.

The chain uses TRBV5-1 and TRBJ2-7; 8 nucleotides line up with TRBD2. CDR3 length: 15 amino acids. With 0 bases clipped from V and 9 bases from J, the junction kept 11 bases outside the gene matches. CDR1 and CDR2 from the germline V gene are SGHRS and YFSETQ. CDR3 nucleotide sequence: TGCGCCAGCAGCTTGGTTGGTAGCGGGGAACGAGGGCAGTACTTC. Amino acids: CASSLVGSGERGQYF. The entire variable domain, with the rest obtained from reference TRBV5-1 and TRBJ2-7, is as follows: KAGVTQTPRYLIKTRGQQVTLSCSPISGHRSVSWYQQTPGQGLQFLFEYFSETQRNKGNFPGRFSGRQFSNSRSEMNVSTLELGDSALYLCASSLVGSGERGQYFGPGTRLTVT.

This chain's CDR3 is CASSVGTGSSYGYTF. The CDR3, as DNA: TGTGCCAGCAGCGTCGGGACAGGGAGTAGCTATGGCTACACCTTC. The rearrangement joins TRBV9 to TRBJ1-2; TRBD1 matches 9 bases. Per the germline V gene, CDR1 is SGDLS and CDR2 is YYNGEE. Trimming cost V 2 bases and J 4 bases; bases outside gene matches: 6. This CDR3 has 15 amino acids.